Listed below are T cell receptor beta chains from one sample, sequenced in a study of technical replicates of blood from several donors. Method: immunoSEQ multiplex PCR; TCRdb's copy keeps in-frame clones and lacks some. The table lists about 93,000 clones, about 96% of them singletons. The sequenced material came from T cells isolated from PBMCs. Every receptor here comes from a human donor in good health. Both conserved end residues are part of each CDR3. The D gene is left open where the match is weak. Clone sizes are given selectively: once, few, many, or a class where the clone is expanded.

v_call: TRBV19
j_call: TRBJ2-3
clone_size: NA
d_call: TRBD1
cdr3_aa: CATRDRAADTQYF
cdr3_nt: TGTGCCACCAGGGACAGGGCCGCAGATACGCAGTATTTT

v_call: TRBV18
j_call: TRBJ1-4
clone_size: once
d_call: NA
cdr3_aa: CASSENQGTFTATNEKLFF
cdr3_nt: TGTGCCAGCTCCGAAAATCAGGGGACCTTCACGGCAACTAATGAAAAACTGTTTTTT

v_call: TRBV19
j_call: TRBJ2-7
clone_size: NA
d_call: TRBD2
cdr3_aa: CASSPGFWAGAYEQYF
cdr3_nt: TGTGCCAGTAGTCCCGGCTTCTGGGCGGGGGCCTACGAGCAGTACTTC

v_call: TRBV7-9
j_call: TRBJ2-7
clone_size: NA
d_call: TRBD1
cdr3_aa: CASSLRNYEGTGTYEQYF
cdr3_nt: TGTGCCAGCAGCTTACGGAATTACGAGGGGACAGGGACGTACGAGCAGTACTTC

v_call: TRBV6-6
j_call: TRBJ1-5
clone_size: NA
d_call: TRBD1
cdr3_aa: CASSYGTQGGQPQHF
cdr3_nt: TGTGCCAGCAGTTATGGGACCCAGGGGGGTCAGCCCCAGCATTTT

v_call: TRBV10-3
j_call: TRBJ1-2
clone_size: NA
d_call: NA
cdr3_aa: CAISEAGQSDGYTF
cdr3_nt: TGTGCCATCAGTGAGGCCGGACAAAGCGATGGCTACACCTTC

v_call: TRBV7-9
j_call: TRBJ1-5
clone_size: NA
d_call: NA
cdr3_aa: CASGGDRMIGQPQHF
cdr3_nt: TGTGCCAGCGGGGGCGACAGAATGATAGGTCAGCCCCAGCATTTT

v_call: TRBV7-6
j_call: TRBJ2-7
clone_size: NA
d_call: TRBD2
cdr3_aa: CASSLLPAGLYEQYF
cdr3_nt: TGTGCCAGCAGCTTACTCCCAGCGGGGTTGTACGAGCAGTACTTC

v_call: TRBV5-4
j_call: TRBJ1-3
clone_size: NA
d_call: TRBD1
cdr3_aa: CASSLGQGVYGNTIYF
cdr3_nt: TGTGCCAGCAGCTTGGGACAGGGGGTTTATGGAAACACCATATATTTT

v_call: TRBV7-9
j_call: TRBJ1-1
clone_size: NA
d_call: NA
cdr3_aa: CASRIGGAEAFF
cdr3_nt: TGTGCCAGCAGGATAGGGGGGGCTGAAGCTTTCTTT

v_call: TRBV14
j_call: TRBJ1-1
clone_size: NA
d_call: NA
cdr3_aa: CASSQKPPGGTEAFF
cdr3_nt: TGTGCCAGCAGCCAGAAACCCCCCGGGGGAACTGAAGCTTTCTTT

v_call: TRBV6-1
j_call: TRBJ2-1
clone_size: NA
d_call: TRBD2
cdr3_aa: CASSDLPSGRNDEQFF
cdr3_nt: TGTGCCAGCAGTGACCTACCTAGCGGGAGGAATGATGAGCAGTTCTTC

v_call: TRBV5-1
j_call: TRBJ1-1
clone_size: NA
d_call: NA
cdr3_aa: CASSFGVTNTEAFF
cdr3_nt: TGCGCCAGCAGCTTCGGGGTAACGAACACTGAAGCTTTCTTT

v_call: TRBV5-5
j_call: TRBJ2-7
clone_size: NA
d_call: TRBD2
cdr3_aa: CASSLASVSGGRNYEQYF
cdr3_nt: TGTGCCAGCAGCTTGGCCTCGGTTAGCGGGGGCCGAAACTACGAGCAGTACTTC

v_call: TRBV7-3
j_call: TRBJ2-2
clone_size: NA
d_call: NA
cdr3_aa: CASSYYRDTGELFF
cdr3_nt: TGTGCCAGCAGCTATTACAGGGACACCGGGGAGCTGTTTTTT

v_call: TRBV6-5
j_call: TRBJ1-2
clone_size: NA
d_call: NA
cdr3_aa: CASSYGQGHGYTF
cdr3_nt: TGTGCCAGCAGTTACGGCCAGGGTCATGGCTACACCTTC

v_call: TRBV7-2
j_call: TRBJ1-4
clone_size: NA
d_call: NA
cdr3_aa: CASSTTATNEKLFF
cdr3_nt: TGTGCCAGCAGCACGACAGCAACTAATGAAAAACTGTTTTTT